The 20 T cell receptor beta chains below were found in one sample sequenced in a study of blood T cell repertoires in COVID-19. The table came from immunoSEQ multiplex PCR; TCRdb's copy has only in-frame clones and leaves some out. The sample has 200,000 to 300,000 clones, about 88% seen once. Material for sequencing was peripheral blood. All receptors derive from a man between 25 and 39 years old with active or convalescent COVID-19.

This rearrangement joins TRBV6-5 to TRBJ2-7; 11 nucleotides line up with TRBD1. The CDR3 runs to 16 residues. Germline CDR1 is MNHEY and CDR2 is SVGAGI. V gave up 0 bases and J gave up 3 bases; unmatched junction bases: 4. This CDR3 is CASSYSEDRGLYEQYF. The CDR3, as DNA: TGTGCCAGCAGTTACTCTGAGGACAGGGGGCTCTACGAGCAGTACTTC.

The chain links TRBV6-2 or TRBV6-3 to TRBJ2-1, with TRBD2 matching 8 bases. Germline V gene lookup returns CDR1 MNHEY and CDR2 SVGEGT. The CDR3 has 15 residues. The J segment lost 6 bases and the V segment lost 1 base, leaving 5 bases of the junction unmatched. The CDR3 bases are TGTGCCAGCAGTTACTGGGCGGCGGGGGGCAATGAGCAGTTCTTC. This encodes CASSYWAAGGNEQFF.

The chain is built from TRBV11-2 and TRBJ2-1, with 7 bases that match TRBD1. Germline values: CDR1 SGHAT, CDR2 FQNNGV. J gave up 5 bases and V 4 bases, and 8 bases lay outside the gene matches. The length of the CDR3 is 15 residues. DNA of the CDR3: TGTGCCAGCAGCTCACAGGGGTTCGGGAACAATGAGCAGTTCTTC. This sequence encodes CASSSQGFGNNEQFF.

The rearrangement uses TRBV6-1 and TRBJ1-1; D might be TRBD1 (5 bases). Germline lookup yields CDR1 MNHNS and CDR2 SASEGT. The CDR3 has 16 residues. V gave up 2 bases and J gave up 3 bases, with 16 bases separating them. In nucleotides, the CDR3 is TGTGCCAGCAGTGAAAGGCAGGGTTATGGGGACACTGAAGCTTTCTTT. Translating gives CASSERQGYGDTEAFF.

The rearrangement links TRBV27 to TRBJ1-6; D gene ambiguous. The V gene's germline CDR1 is MNHEY and CDR2 SMNVEV (reference sequence). The CDR3 has 15 amino acids. The V end lost 8 bases, the J end lost 0 bases, and 11 bases lay between the germline ends. The CDR3 coding sequence is TGTGCCAGCCGAGCTCTGAGCTCCTATAATTCACCCCTCCACTTT. It specifies CASRALSSYNSPLHF.

A single count supports this clone. The chain links TRBV6-2 or TRBV6-3 to TRBJ1-2; D gene uncertain. This CDR3 contains 13 residues. The V gene lost 2 bases and the J gene lost 7 bases, with 11 bases spanning the gap. Germline V lookup: CDR1 MNHEY, CDR2 SVGEGT. CDR3 region: CASSYPPSGGYTF. The CDR3 bases are TGTGCCAGCAGTTACCCCCCTTCGGGTGGCTACACCTTC.

The chain links TRBV9 to TRBJ1-6; TRBD1 is a possible D gene (6 bases). Trimming stripped 3 bases from V and 9 bases from J, with 16 bases between. The CDR3 consists of 15 residues. Germline V gives CDR1 SGDLS, CDR2 YYNGEE. The CDR3 nucleotides are TGTGCCAGCAGCGGAACGACAGGCCCGACTTCACCCCTCCACTTT. As protein: CASSGTTGPTSPLHF.

The chain is built from TRBV5-6 and TRBJ2-7; 9 bases are a match to TRBD2. With 4 bases clipped from V and 2 bases from J, the junction kept 10 bases outside the gene matches. Per the germline V gene, CDR1 is SGHDT and CDR2 is YYEEEE. The CDR3 contains 16 residues. The chain's CDR3 is CASSKGRLAGTYEQYF. CDR3 coding DNA: TGTGCCAGCAGCAAAGGTAGGCTAGCGGGAACCTACGAGCAGTACTTC.

The rearrangement links TRBV7-9 to TRBJ2-7; TRBD2 might be the D (6 bases). Germline lookup yields CDR1 SEHNR and CDR2 FQNEAQ (reference sequence). This CDR3 has 15 amino acids. Trimming cost V 0 bases and J 4 bases, with 13 bases left between them. The CDR3 DNA is TGTGCCAGCAGCTTAGCCGGGACTCCGGATTACGAGCAGTACTTC. Its protein is CASSLAGTPDYEQYF.

The chain links TRBV15 to TRBJ1-4, with a weak D call TRBD1 (5 bases). V dropped 1 base and J dropped 7 bases, with 10 bases sitting between them. The CDR3 has 14 residues. Germline values: CDR1 LNHNV, CDR2 YYDKDF (reference sequence). As DNA, the CDR3 is TGTGCCACCAGCAGAGGCAGGGATTTTGAAAAACTGTTTTTT. Protein: CATSRGRDFEKLFF.

The chain links TRBV10-2 to TRBJ1-6; the D gene is possibly TRBD1 (6 bases). Germline V CDR1 and CDR2: WSHSY, SAAADI. CDR3 length equals 17 residues. V lost 6 bases and J 0 bases, leaving 15 bases between the germline ends. The CDR3 sequence is CASREDRFSSYNSPLHF. The CDR3 DNA follows: TGCGCCAGCAGAGAAGACAGGTTTAGCTCCTATAATTCACCCCTCCACTTT.

The CDR3 bases are TGTGCCACCAGTGACCCTAGCGGGGGGGTTATCGGGGAGCTGTTTTTT. This translates into CATSDPSGGVIGELFF. The chain carries TRBV24-1 and TRBJ2-2, with 12 bases that match TRBD2. CDR3 size: 16 residues. CDR1 KGHDR and CDR2 SFDVKD come from the germline V gene. The trim removed 4 bases at V and 7 bases at J, leaving 6 bases unmatched.

V and J are TRBV11-2 and TRBJ2-5; D possibly corresponds to TRBD2 (6 bases). CDR1 is SGHAT and CDR2 is FQNNGV in the germline V gene. The germline V and J ends were trimmed by 4 bases and 2 bases, with 14 bases remaining between them. The CDR3 runs to 15 residues. The CDR3: CASSSAGTHQETQYF. The CDR3 DNA follows: TGTGCCAGCAGCTCCGCCGGGACTCATCAAGAGACCCAGTACTTC.

This clone showed up just once. The chain uses TRBV5-6 and TRBJ1-2, with D tentatively TRBD1 (5 bases). Germline V lookup: CDR1 SGHDT, CDR2 YYEEEE. Trimming stripped 6 bases from V and 8 bases from J, with 23 bases between. This CDR3 has 15 amino acids. This CDR3 is CASNRGGLISVGYTF. The CDR3 nucleotides are TGTGCCAGCAATCGCGGGGGGTTGATATCTGTCGGCTACACCTTC.

The V and J genes are TRBV7-2 and TRBJ1-4; 9 positions agree with TRBD1. The junction had 6 bases not matched to a gene; V was cut back by 5 bases and J by 8 bases. There are 14 residues in the CDR3. The germline V gene encodes CDR1 SGHTA and CDR2 FQGNSA. The CDR3 DNA is TGTGCCAGCAGCGTACAGGGGGCGGGGGAAAAACTGTTTTTT. Translated, it gives CASSVQGAGEKLFF.

The J gene is TRBJ2-3, the V gene TRBV5-1; 9 bases map to TRBD1. The CDR3 totals 15 residues. CDR1 and CDR2 from the germline V gene are SGHRS and YFSETQ. V shed 4 bases and J 4 bases; nucleotides not matched to a gene: 7. The CDR3 DNA reads as TGCGCCAGCAGCGGGGACAGGGTAGTACCAGATACGCAGTATTTT. As protein: CASSGDRVVPDTQYF.

The chain couples TRBV19 to TRBJ1-1; possibly TRBD1 for D (6 bases). V was pared by 4 bases and J by 0 bases, with 27 bases between. This CDR3 region has 20 residues. The germline gives CDR1 LNHDA, CDR2 SQIVND (reference sequence). CDR3 region: CASSKGVLPGDVTMNTEAFF. CDR3 in DNA: TGTGCCAGTAGTAAGGGTGTCTTGCCAGGGGACGTGACCATGAACACTGAAGCTTTCTTT.

CDR3 region: CASSDYESGGARELFF. CDR3 in DNA: TGCGCCAGCAGTGATTATGAAAGCGGGGGGGCCCGGGAGCTGTTTTTT. The chain couples TRBV10-2 to TRBJ2-2; 10 positions agree with TRBD2. Per germline, CDR1 WSHSY and CDR2 SAAADI. V shed 3 bases, J shed 9 bases, and the junction held 10 bases outside the gene matches. The CDR3 is 16 amino acids.

The chain recombines TRBV27 with TRBJ1-2; 7 bases line up with TRBD1. This CDR3 is built from 14 residues. Germline V gives CDR1 MNHEY, CDR2 SMNVEV (reference sequence). The trim removed 8 bases at V and 7 bases at J, leaving 13 bases unmatched. The CDR3 loop is CASGPGTAGGGYTF. Written as DNA, the CDR3 is TGTGCCAGCGGACCCGGGACAGCGGGCGGTGGCTACACCTTC.

The rearrangement joins TRBV3-1 (or the pseudogene TRBV3-2) to TRBJ2-3; 7 nucleotides match TRBD2. Trimming removed 1 base from V and 5 bases from J; junction bases left unmatched: 9. This CDR3 region has 16 residues. The germline gives CDR1 LGHDT, CDR2 YNNKEL (reference sequence). CDR3 coding DNA: TGTGCCAGCAGCCAAGGAGTTAGGCCGGGGGGAGATACGCAGTATTTT. As protein: CASSQGVRPGGDTQYF.